The source of this T cell receptor (beta chain) is a study of PD-L1 blockade in urothelial cancer. Germline V gene lookup returns CDR1 MDHEN and CDR2 SYDVKM. The CDR3 runs 18 residues. V shed 3 bases and J 3 bases; nucleotides not matched to a gene: 11. The repertoire was sequenced with immunoSEQ multiplex PCR; TCRdb's copy has only in-frame clones and lacks some. The table lists some 100,000 clones, 89% of them singletons. The time point is: pretreatment peripheral blood. This rearrangement joins TRBV28 to TRBJ2-4, with TRBD1 identical over 10 bases. Sample: PBMCs, taken around atezolizumab (anti-PD-L1) treatment. The source of this sequence is a woman at least 80 years old with urothelial cancer. CDR3 amino acids: CASSFGTGASGGKNIQYF. The DNA of the CDR3 is TGTGCCAGCAGTTTTGGGACAGGGGCGTCCGGTGGCAAAAACATTCAGTACTTC. The variable domain in full, with the rest retrieved from reference TRBV28 and TRBJ2-4, is DVKVTQSSRYLVKRTGEKVFLECVQDMDHENMFWYRQDPGLGLRLIYFSYDVKMKEKGDIPEGYSVSREKKERFSLILESASTNQTSMYLCASSFGTGASGGKNIQYFGAGTRLSVL.